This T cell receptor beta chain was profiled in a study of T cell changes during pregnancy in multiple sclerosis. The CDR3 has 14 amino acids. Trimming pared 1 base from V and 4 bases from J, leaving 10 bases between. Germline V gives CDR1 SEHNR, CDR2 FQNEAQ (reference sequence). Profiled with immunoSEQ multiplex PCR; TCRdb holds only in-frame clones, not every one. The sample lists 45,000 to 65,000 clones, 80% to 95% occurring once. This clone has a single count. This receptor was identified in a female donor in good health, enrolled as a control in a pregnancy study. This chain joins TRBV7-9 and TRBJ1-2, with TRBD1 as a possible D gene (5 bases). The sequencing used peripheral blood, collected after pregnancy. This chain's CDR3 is CASSLGQLSYGYTF. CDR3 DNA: TGTGCCAGCAGCTTAGGACAGCTGTCCTATGGCTACACCTTC.